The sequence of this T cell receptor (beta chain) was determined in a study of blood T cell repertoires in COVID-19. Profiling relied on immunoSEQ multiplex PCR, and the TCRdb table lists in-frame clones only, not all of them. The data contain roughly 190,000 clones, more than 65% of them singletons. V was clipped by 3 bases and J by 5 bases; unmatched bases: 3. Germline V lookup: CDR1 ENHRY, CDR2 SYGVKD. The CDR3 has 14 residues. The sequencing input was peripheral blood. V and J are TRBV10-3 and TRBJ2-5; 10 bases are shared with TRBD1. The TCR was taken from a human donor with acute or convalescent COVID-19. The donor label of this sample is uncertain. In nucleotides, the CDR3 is TGTGCCATCAGTGAAGACAGGGGGCGGGAGACCCAGTACTTC. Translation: CAISEDRGRETQYF.